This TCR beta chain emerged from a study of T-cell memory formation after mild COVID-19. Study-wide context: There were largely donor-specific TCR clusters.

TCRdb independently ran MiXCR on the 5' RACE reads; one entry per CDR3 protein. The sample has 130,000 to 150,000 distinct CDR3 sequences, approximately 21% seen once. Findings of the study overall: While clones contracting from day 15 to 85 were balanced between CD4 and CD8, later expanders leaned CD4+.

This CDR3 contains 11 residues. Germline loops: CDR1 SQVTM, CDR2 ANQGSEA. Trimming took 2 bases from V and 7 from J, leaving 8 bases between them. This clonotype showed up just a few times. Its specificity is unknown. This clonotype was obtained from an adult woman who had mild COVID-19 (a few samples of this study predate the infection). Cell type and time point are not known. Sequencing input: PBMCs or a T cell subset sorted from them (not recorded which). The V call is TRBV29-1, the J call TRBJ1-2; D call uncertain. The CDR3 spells CSVERAGGYTF. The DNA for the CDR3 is TGCAGCGTTGAAAGGGCAGGTGGCTACACCTTC.